The TCR beta chain under discussion was sequenced for a study of T cells in tumors after PD-1 blockade. Study context: Prior checkpoint blockade, systemic immunosuppressant use, or anti-cancer therapy within 4 weeks excluded patients. A subset received ongoing vismodegib 150 mg daily alongside anti-PD-1 therapy.

V was cut by 0 bases and J by 3 bases, with 6 bases left in between. Germline-derived CDR1 and CDR2 are SGHNT and YENEEA. This CDR3 has 13 amino acids. TCRdb's table, derived via immunoSEQ multiplex PCR, lists solely in-frame clones and lacks some. The table lists some 60,000 clones, roughly 75% of them singletons. The material sequenced was PBMCs, taken before anti-PD-1 treatment. This receptor was identified in a human donor with basal cell carcinoma. The chain uses TRBV11-3 and TRBJ2-7, with unresolved D. The CDR3 DNA reads as TGTGCCAGCAGCTTAGACCCCTTCTACGAGCAGTACTTC. Protein: CASSLDPFYEQYF. The entire variable domain, with the rest obtained from reference TRBV11-3 and TRBJ2-7, is as follows: EAGVVQSPRYKIIEKKQPVAFWCNPISGHNTLYWYLQNLGQGPELLIRYENEEAVDDSQLPKDRFSAERLKGVDSTLKIQPAELGDSAVYLCASSLDPFYEQYFGPGTRLTVT.